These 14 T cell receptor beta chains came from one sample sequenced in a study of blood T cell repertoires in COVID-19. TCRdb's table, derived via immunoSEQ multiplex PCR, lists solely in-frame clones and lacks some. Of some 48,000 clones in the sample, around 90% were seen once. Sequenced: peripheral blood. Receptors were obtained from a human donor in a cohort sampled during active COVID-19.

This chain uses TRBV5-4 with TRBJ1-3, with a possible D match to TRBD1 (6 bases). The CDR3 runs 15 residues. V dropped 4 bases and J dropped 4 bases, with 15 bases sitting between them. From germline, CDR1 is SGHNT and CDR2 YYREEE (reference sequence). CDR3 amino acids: CASSQDGTPGNTIYF. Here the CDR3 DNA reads TGTGCCAGCAGCCAGGACGGGACACCCGGAAACACCATATATTTT.

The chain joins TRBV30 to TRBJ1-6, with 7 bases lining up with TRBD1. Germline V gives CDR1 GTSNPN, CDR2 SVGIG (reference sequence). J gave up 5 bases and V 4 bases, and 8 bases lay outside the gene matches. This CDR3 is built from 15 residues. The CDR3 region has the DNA TGTGCCTGGACGTCTAGGGGGCGGGATAATTCACCCCTCCACTTT. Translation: CAWTSRGRDNSPLHF.

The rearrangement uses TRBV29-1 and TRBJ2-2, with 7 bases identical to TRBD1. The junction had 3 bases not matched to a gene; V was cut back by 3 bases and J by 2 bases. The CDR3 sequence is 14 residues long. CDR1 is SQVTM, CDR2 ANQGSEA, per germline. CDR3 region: CSVEGQRNTGELFF. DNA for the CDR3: TGCAGCGTTGAGGGACAGAGAAACACCGGGGAGCTGTTTTTT.

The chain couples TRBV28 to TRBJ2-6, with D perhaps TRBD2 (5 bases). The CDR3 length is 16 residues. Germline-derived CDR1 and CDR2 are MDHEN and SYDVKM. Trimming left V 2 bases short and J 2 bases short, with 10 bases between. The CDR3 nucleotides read TGTGCCAGCAGTTTAGATATCGGGGCTGGGGCCAACGTCCTGACTTTC. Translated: CASSLDIGAGANVLTF.

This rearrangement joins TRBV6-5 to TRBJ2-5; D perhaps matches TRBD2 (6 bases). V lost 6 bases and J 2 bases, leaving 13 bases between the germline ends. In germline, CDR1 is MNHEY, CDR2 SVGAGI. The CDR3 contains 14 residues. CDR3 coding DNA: TGTGCCAGCAGCGCCCGGGACTTGCAAGAGACCCAGTACTTC. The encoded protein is CASSARDLQETQYF.

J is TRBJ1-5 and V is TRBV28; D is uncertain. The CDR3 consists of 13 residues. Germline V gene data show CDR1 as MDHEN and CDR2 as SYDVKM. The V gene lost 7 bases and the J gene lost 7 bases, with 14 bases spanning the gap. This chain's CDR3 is CASTLGPGQPQHF. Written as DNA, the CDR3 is TGTGCCAGCACCCTGGGTCCGGGGCAGCCCCAGCATTTT.

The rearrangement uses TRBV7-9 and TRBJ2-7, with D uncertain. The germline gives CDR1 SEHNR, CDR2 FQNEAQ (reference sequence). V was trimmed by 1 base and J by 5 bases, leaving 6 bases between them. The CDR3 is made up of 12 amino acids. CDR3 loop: CASSLGSDEQYF. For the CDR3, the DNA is TGTGCCAGCAGCTTAGGTTCCGACGAGCAGTACTTC.

The CDR3 DNA sequence: TGTGCCAGCAGTGCTCCGGGACAGGGCCCCGAGAGCTCCTACAATGAGCAGTTCTTC. It codes for CASSAPGQGPESSYNEQFF. The chain is built from TRBV6-2 or TRBV6-3 and TRBJ2-1; 9 bases fit TRBD1. The CDR3 runs 19 residues. Germline V gene lookup returns CDR1 MNHEY and CDR2 SVGEGT. V shed 5 bases and J 0 bases; nucleotides not matched to a gene: 14.

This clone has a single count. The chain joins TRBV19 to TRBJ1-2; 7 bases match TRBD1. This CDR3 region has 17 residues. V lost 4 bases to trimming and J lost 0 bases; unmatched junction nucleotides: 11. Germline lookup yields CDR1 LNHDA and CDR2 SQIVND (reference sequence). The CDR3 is CASSNPRQGNTNYGYTF. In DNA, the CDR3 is TGTGCCAGTAGTAACCCTCGACAGGGCAACACTAACTATGGCTACACCTTC.

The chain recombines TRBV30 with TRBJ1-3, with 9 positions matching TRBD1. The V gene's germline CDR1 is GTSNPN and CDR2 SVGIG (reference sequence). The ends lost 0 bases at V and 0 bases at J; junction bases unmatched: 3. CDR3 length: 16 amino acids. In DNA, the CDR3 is TGTGCCTGGAGTGTAGGGACAGGGCACTCTGGAAACACCATATATTTT. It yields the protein CAWSVGTGHSGNTIYF.

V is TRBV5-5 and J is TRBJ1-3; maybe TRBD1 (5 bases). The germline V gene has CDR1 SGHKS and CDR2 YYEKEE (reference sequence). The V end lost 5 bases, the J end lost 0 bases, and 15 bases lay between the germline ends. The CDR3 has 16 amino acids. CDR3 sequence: CASSWQGTISGNTIYF. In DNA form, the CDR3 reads TGTGCCAGCAGTTGGCAGGGAACAATCTCTGGAAACACCATATATTTT.

In DNA, the CDR3 is TGTGCCAGCAGTTACTCCGAGGATGGCAATCAGCCCCAGCATTTT. Translated: CASSYSEDGNQPQHF. The chain carries TRBV6-6 and TRBJ1-5; D unresolved. The CDR3 totals 15 residues. The V end was cut by 0 bases, the J end by 2 bases, with 8 bases between. Looked up from germline, CDR1 is MNHNY and CDR2 is SVGAGI (reference sequence).

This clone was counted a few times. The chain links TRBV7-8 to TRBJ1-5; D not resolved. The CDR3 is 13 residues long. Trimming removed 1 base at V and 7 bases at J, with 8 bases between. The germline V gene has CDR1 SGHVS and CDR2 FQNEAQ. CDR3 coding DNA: TGTGCCAGCAGCTTAGAGCGTGGACAGCCCCAGCATTTT. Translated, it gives CASSLERGQPQHF. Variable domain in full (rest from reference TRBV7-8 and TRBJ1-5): GAGVSQSPRYKVAKRGQDVALRCDPISGHVSLFWYQQALGQGPEFLTYFQNEAQLDKSGLPSDRFFAERPEGSVSTLKIQRTQQEDSAVYLCASSLERGQPQHFGDGTRLSIL.

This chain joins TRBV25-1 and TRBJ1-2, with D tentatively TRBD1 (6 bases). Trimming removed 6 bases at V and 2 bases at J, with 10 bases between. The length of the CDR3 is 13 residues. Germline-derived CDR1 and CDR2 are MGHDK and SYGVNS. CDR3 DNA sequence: TGTGCCAGCAGCTTCAGGGGCAACTATGGCTACACCTTC. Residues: CASSFRGNYGYTF.